This T cell receptor (beta chain) was obtained from a study of naive and memory T cell subsets. General study findings and limits: Possibly reflecting memory cells re-expressing CD45RA, a few larger clonotypes occurred in naive repertoires, especially CD8.

CDR1 is LNHDA, CDR2 SQIVND, per germline (reference sequence). The CDR3 loop spans 13 amino acids. The V and J ends lost 7 bases and 2 bases respectively, with 9 bases between them. Details on this clonotype: Its antigen remains unknown.

Both TRBC1 and TRBC2 were covered by a beta constant-region primer of two equimolar oligonucleotides. Nested alpha and beta constant-region primers with the SP2 primer drove four PCR rounds on ligated cDNA. A 12-nucleotide UMI and the SP2 primer were added to the cDNA 3' end by oligonucleotide ligation. TCRdb reanalysed the UMI-ligation and nested PCR reads using MiXCR and keeps one entry per CDR3 protein. The sample shows about 150,000 distinct CDR3 sequences, over 20% of them seen only once. Sample: naive CD4+ T cells from blood. The clonotype was recovered from a human donor in good health. The rearrangement uses TRBV19 and TRBJ2-1; TRBD1 might be the D (5 bases). CDR3 sequence reads: CASKKDTYNEQFF. The CDR3 nucleotides read TGTGCCAGTAAGAAGGACACCTACAATGAGCAGTTCTTC.